Here is one T cell receptor (beta chain) with its context. The PCR had 60 Vbeta and 13 Jbeta primers. TCRdb's copy holds only in-frame clones and misses some; the assay was immunoSEQ multiplex PCR. The table lists 70,000 or so clones, roughly four fifths of them singletons, with 1.9% in the top ten. The sample originates from a study of cytomegalovirus exposure and HLA in healthy donors. Study context: Some 180 million T cells yielded fewer than 120 million unique TCR beta sequences in earlier analysis.

This CDR3 contains 15 residues. V lost 0 bases and J lost 6; bases outside the gene matches: 7. Germline loops: CDR1 SGHRS, CDR2 YFSETQ. The chain carries TRBV5-1 and TRBJ2-7; 9 nucleotides align to TRBD1. The sequenced sample consisted of PBMCs. This receptor was identified in a man between 18 and 35 years old in good health and CMV-seronegative. CDR3 sequence (DNA): TGCGCCAGCAGCTTGGGGGACAGGGTTAAGGCCGAGCAGTACTTC. As protein: CASSLGDRVKAEQYF.